This T cell receptor (beta chain) was retrieved from a study of cytomegalovirus exposure and HLA in healthy donors. General study results and limits: Using a false discovery rate of 0.05, a later analysis showed that roughly 16,000 TCR beta sequences were associated with HLA alleles. Most subjects' HLA-A and HLA-B alleles were reportedly predicted from TCR beta sequences. The classifier, whose performance was assessed in both the original and validation cohorts, reportedly diagnosed cytomegalovirus status with high specificity and sensitivity.

This CDR3 has 15 residues. Trimming took off 3 bases at V and 0 bases at J, with 9 bases between the two ends. The V gene's germline CDR1 is MGHRA and CDR2 YSYEKL. Each donor was nominally healthy when sampled (though unrecorded immune exposures were likely). Turning to this clone: Its antigen remains unidentified.

The PCR employed 60 Vbeta primers together with 13 Jbeta primers. Here immunoSEQ multiplex PCR was the method, and the copy in TCRdb shows in-frame clones only, minus some. Of about 69,000 clones listed, 60% to 75% are singletons. The source is a woman aged 55 to 70 in good health and CMV-seropositive. Source material: PBMCs. This chain joins TRBV4-1 and TRBJ2-4; tentative D call: TRBD1 (5 bases). In nucleotides, the CDR3 is TGCGCCAGCAGCCACCCCCAGGGAGCCAAAAACATTCAGTACTTC. This translates into CASSHPQGAKNIQYF.